The sequence of this T cell receptor (beta chain) was determined in a study of cytomegalovirus exposure and HLA in healthy donors. Amplification used 60 Vbeta primers and 13 Jbeta primers. Data came from immunoSEQ multiplex PCR; TCRdb stores just in-frame clones and leaves some out. The sample carries some 170,000 clones, roughly 10% recorded once. V was trimmed by 9 bases and J by 4 bases, leaving 14 bases between them. Germline CDR1 is SNHLY and CDR2 is FYNNEI. The CDR3 is made up of 13 amino acids. The TCR was taken from a woman aged 30 to 39 in good health and CMV-seropositive. Sequencing used PBMCs. This chain links TRBV2 with TRBJ2-3; D remains ambiguous. The CDR3 protein is CARARARSDTQYF. DNA for the CDR3: TGTGCCAGGGCTCGAGCTAGGTCAGATACGCAGTATTTT. Together with reference TRBV2 and TRBJ2-3, the CDR3 gives the full variable domain: EPEVTQTPSHQVTQMGQEVILRCVPISNHLYFYWYRQILGQKVEFLVSFYNNEISEKSEIFDDQFSVERPDGSNFTLKIRSTKLEDSAMYFCARARARSDTQYFGPGTRLTVL.